The T cell receptor (beta chain) under discussion was sequenced for a study of shared clonotypes between healthy human individuals. The DNA input per sorted-subset replicate PCR was roughly 210 ng, corresponding to 25,000 to 35,000 T cell genomes. This table comes from immunoSEQ multiplex PCR, and its TCRdb copy is limited to in-frame clones, with some not included. The table includes 660,000 or so clones, roughly 96% detected once. As to this clone: Its specificity is unknown.

Naive CD8 cells, CD45RO-negative and positively selected for CCR7, excluded terminally differentiated effector memory CD45RA+ cells. Findings and limits, study-wide: Four donors shared about 4.5% of their naive CD4 clonotypes. In general, naive subsets displayed greater estimated richness than memory subsets did.

The germline gives CDR1 MGHRA, CDR2 YSYEKL. The CDR3 sequence is 16 residues long. Trimming took 7 bases from V and 5 from J; bases not matched to a gene: 14. Input material: naive CD8+ T cells sorted from blood. This rearrangement joins TRBV4-1 to TRBJ2-1; 7 bases are shared with TRBD2. The source of this sequence is a woman aged 25-40 years in good health. The CDR3 spells CASTAYASGEHNEQFF. Written as DNA, the CDR3 is TGCGCCAGCACCGCCTACGCTAGCGGAGAGCACAATGAGCAGTTCTTC.